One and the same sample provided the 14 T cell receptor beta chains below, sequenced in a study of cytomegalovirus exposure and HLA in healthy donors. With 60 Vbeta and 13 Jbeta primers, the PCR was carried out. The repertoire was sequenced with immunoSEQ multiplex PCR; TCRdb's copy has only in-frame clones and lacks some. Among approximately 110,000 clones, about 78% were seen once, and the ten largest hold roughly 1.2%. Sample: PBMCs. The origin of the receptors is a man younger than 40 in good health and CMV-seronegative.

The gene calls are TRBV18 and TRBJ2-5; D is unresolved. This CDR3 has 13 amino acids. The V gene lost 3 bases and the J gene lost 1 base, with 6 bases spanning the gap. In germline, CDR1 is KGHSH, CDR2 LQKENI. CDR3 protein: CASSPFPQETQYF. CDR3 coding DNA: TGTGCCAGCTCACCCTTTCCCCAAGAGACCCAGTACTTC.

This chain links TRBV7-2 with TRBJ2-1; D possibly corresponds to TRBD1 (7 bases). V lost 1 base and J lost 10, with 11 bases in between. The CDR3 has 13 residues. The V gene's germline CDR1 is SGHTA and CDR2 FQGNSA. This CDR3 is CASSLGSGGEQFF. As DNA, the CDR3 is TGTGCCAGCAGCTTAGGGTCAGGGGGGGAGCAGTTCTTC.

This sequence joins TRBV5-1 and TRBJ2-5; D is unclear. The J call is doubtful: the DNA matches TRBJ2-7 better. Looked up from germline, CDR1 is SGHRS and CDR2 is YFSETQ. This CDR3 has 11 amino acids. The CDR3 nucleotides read TGCGCCAGCAGCGTCTCCTACGAGCAGTACTTC. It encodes CASSVSYEQYF.

The CDR3 loop reads CASSSGLNYGYTF. For the CDR3, the DNA is TGTGCCAGCAGTTCAGGGCTCAACTATGGCTACACCTTC. The rearrangement joins TRBV6-5 to TRBJ1-2; a weak D match, TRBD1 (5 bases). CDR1 and CDR2 (germline): MNHEY, SVGAGI. The V and J ends lost 4 bases and 2 bases respectively, with 8 bases between them. The CDR3 is 13 amino acids.

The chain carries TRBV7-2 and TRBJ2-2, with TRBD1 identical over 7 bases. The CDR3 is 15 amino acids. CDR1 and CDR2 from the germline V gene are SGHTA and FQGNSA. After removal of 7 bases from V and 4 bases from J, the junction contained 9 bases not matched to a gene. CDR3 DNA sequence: TGTGCCAGCAACAGGGGTCGTGGGGTCACCGGGGAGCTGTTTTTT. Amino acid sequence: CASNRGRGVTGELFF. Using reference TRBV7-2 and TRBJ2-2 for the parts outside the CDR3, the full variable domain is GAGVSQSPSNKVTEKGKDVELRCDPISGHTALYWYRQSLGQGLEFLIYFQGNSAPDKSGLPSDRFSAERTGGSVSTLTIQRTQQEDSAVYLCASNRGRGVTGELFFGEGSRLTVL.

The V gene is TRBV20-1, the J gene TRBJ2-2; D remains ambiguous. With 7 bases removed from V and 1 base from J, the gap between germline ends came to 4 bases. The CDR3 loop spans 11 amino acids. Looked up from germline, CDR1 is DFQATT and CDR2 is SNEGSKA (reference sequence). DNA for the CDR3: TGCAGTGTTCTGAACACCGGGGAGCTGTTTTTT. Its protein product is CSVLNTGELFF.

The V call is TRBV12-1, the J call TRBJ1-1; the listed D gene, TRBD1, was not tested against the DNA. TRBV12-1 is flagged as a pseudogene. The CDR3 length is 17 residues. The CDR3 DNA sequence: TGTGCCAGCAGCTTTCAAGGCTCACGTCAGGTCTACACTGAAGCTTTCTTT. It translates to CASSFQGSRQVYTEAFF.

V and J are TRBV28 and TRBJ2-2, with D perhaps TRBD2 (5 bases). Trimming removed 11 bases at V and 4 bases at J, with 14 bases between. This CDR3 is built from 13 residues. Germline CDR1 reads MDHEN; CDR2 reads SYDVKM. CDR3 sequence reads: CAGSGGGTGELFF. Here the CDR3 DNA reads TGTGCCGGAAGCGGAGGAGGCACCGGGGAGCTGTTTTTT.

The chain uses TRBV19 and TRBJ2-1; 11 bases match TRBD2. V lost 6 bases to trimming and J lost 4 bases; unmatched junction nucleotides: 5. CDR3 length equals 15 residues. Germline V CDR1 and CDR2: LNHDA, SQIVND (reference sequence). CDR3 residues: CASRLTSGDYNEQFF. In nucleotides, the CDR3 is TGTGCCAGTAGACTGACTAGCGGGGATTACAATGAGCAGTTCTTC. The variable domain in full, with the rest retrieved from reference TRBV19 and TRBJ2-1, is DGGITQSPKYLFRKEGQNVTLSCEQNLNHDAMYWYRQDPGQGLRLIYYSQIVNDFQKGDIAEGYSVSREKKESFPLTVTSAQKNPTAFYLCASRLTSGDYNEQFFGPGTRLTVL.

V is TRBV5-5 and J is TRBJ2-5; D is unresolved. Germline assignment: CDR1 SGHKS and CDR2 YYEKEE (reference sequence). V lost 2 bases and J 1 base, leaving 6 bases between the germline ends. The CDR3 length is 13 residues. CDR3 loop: CASSLPSQETQYF. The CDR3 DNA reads TGTGCCAGCAGCTTACCGAGCCAAGAGACCCAGTACTTC.

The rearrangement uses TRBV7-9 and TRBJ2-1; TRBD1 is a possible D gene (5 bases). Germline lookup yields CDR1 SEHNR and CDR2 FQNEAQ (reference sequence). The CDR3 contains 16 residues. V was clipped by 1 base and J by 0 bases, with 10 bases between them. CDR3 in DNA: TGTGCCAGCAGCTTAGTTGACAGTAGCTCCTACAATGAGCAGTTCTTC. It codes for CASSLVDSSSYNEQFF.

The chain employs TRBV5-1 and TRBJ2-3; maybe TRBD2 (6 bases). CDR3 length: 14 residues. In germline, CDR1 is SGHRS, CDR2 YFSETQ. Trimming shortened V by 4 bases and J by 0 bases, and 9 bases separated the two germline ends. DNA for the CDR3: TGCGCCAGCAGCATGGAGGGGAGCACAGATACGCAGTATTTT. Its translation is CASSMEGSTDTQYF.

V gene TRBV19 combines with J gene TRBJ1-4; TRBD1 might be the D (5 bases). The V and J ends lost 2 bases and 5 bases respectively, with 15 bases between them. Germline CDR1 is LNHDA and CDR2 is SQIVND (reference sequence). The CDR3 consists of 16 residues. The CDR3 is CASSIQGNRRNEKLFF. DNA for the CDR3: TGTGCCAGTAGTATACAGGGAAACAGAAGGAATGAAAAACTGTTTTTT.

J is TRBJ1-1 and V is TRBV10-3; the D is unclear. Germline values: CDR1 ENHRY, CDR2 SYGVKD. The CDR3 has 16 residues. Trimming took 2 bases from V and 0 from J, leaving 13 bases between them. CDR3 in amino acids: CAISERYTLMNTEAFF. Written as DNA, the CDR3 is TGTGCCATCAGTGAGCGGTATACCCTCATGAACACTGAAGCTTTCTTT.